Following are 24 T cell receptor beta chains from one sample sequenced in a study. Using its own MiXCR run on the RT-PCR reads, TCRdb lists one record per CDR3 protein. The sample comprises about 4,200 distinct CDR3 sequences, approximately 34% of which are singletons, and approximately 5.4% rests with the top ten. The sample comprised memory CD4+ T cells from salivary gland. These receptors all stem from a female donor with primary Sjogren's syndrome.

The V call is TRBV5-1, the J call TRBJ1-3; D unresolved. This CDR3 comprises 12 residues. The V gene's germline CDR1 is SGHRS and CDR2 YFSETQ. The V and J ends lost 4 bases and 7 bases respectively, with 9 bases between them. DNA for the CDR3: TGCGCCAGCAGCCAGACGGGGAACACCATATATTTT. Translating gives CASSQTGNTIYF.

This clonotype rates as medium-sized. The chain links TRBV20-1 to TRBJ2-3; 8 nucleotides match TRBD2. CDR1 is DFQATT and CDR2 is SNEGSKA in the germline V gene (reference sequence). With V trimmed by 0 bases and J by 14 bases, 16 bases remained unmatched. The CDR3 contains 15 residues. The CDR3 protein is CSARDSDTGSGGGYF. CDR3 nucleotide sequence: TGCAGTGCTAGAGACTCAGATACAGGGAGCGGGGGTGGGTATTTT.

This clonotype is medium-sized in the sample. The V gene is TRBV4-3, the J gene TRBJ2-1, with 13 nucleotides matching TRBD2. The CDR3 extends over 16 amino acids. Trimming took 2 bases from V and 6 from J; bases not matched to a gene: 4. The V gene's germline CDR1 is LGHNA and CDR2 YSLEER. The CDR3 protein is CASSQILAGGFNEQFF. As DNA, the CDR3 is TGCGCCAGCAGCCAAATACTAGCGGGAGGGTTCAATGAGCAGTTCTTC.

This chain uses TRBV9 with TRBJ1-1; 8 nucleotides agree with TRBD1. In germline, CDR1 is SGDLS, CDR2 YYNGEE. The CDR3 totals 15 residues. V shed 4 bases and J 2 bases; nucleotides not matched to a gene: 7. Here the CDR3 DNA reads TGTGCCAGCAGCCCCCGGACAGGGCGTAACACTGAAGCTTTCTTT. Residues: CASSPRTGRNTEAFF.

The gene calls are TRBV7-8 and TRBJ2-7; 8 bases are a match to TRBD1. This CDR3 is built from 18 residues. Germline CDR1 is SGHVS and CDR2 is FQNEAQ. CDR3 residues: CASSLRAGGSPVLNEQYV. CDR3 in DNA: TGTGCGAGCAGCTTAAGGGCAGGGGGCTCTCCGGTACTTAACGAGCAGTACGTC.

In its sample, this clonotype is medium-sized. This sequence joins TRBV7-3 and TRBJ1-3; D possibly corresponds to TRBD1 (5 bases). The CDR3 is made up of 17 amino acids. V lost 0 bases to trimming and J lost 0 bases, with 12 bases between them. The germline gives CDR1 SGHTA, CDR2 FQGTGA. The CDR3 spells CASSLTGGASSGNTIYF. CDR3 DNA sequence: TGTGCCAGCAGCTTAACAGGAGGGGCCAGCTCTGGAAACACCATATATTTT.

This clonotype was seen a handful of times. The rearrangement joins TRBV9 to TRBJ1-2; a weak D match, TRBD1 (5 bases). This CDR3 region has 15 residues. The V and J ends lost 4 bases and 7 bases respectively, with 20 bases between them. Per the germline V gene, CDR1 is SGDLS and CDR2 is YYNGEE. The CDR3 loop is CASSPGQGGIGGYTF. The DNA for the CDR3 is TGTGCCAGCAGCCCCGGGCAGGGAGGAATTGGTGGCTACACCTTC.

Many counts were recorded for this clonotype. This chain links TRBV19 with TRBJ2-1, with 7 bases fitting TRBD2. CDR1 is LNHDA and CDR2 is SQIVND in the germline V gene (reference sequence). This CDR3 spans 16 amino acids. Germline trimming cut 5 bases from V and 3 bases from J; bases unmatched to any gene: 10. CDR3 nucleotides: TGTGCCAGTAGTGCCTCGTGGGAGGGCCGCTACAATGAGCAGTTCTTC. It encodes CASSASWEGRYNEQFF.

By proportion, this clonotype is medium-sized (0.01 to 0.1%). The rearrangement joins TRBV19 to TRBJ2-5; perhaps TRBD1 as D (5 bases). Germline V gene sequence: CDR1 LNHDA, CDR2 SQIVND (reference sequence). Trimming stripped 3 bases from V and 7 bases from J, with 12 bases between. CDR3 size: 13 residues. The CDR3 reads CASSIGDSRTQYF. CDR3 in DNA: TGTGCCAGTAGTATTGGAGACAGTCGGACCCAGTACTTC.

Comments on this clonotype: It is unclear where the CDR3 begins or ends on the DNA, so no DNA is shown, and the CDR3 is as TCRdb lists it. The rearrangement uses TRBV29-1 and TRBJ2-1; TRBD1, as called in the table, went unchecked against the DNA. The germline V gene has CDR1 SQVTM and CDR2 ANQGSEA. The CDR3 length is 22 residues, termini included. CDR3 amino acids: CSAIQGTNSPLHFGGSYNEQFF.

The CDR3 nucleotides read TGTGCCAGCAGTTACGGACGGATGAACACTGAAGCTTTCTTT. Amino acid sequence: CASSYGRMNTEAFF. The V gene is TRBV6-2 or TRBV6-3, the J gene TRBJ1-1, with D hard to call. The ends were cut back, 2 bases at V and 0 bases at J, with 7 bases in the middle. CDR1 and CDR2 from the germline V gene are MNHEY and SVGEGT. CDR3 length equals 14 residues.

By share, this clonotype ranks as medium-sized (0.01 to 0.1%). The chain uses TRBV29-1 and TRBJ1-2; D is perhaps TRBD1 (5 bases). Germline CDR1 reads SQVTM; CDR2 reads ANQGSEA. CDR3 length: 11 amino acids. Trimming took 7 bases from V and 8 from J, leaving 14 bases between them. The CDR3 nucleotides read TGCAGCGCCCGGGGGGATGAAGGCTACACCTTC. Translated: CSARGDEGYTF.

This clonotype was seen a few times. The CDR3 sequence is CASSQGGAGAAGELFF. The CDR3 coding sequence is TGTGCCAGCAGCCAAGGAGGGGCTGGGGCGGCCGGGGAGCTGTTTTTT. The chain has TRBV3-1 and TRBJ2-2, with D possibly called TRBD1 or TRBD2 (5 bases each). Germline loops: CDR1 LGHDT, CDR2 YNNKEL (reference sequence). The ends were cut back, 1 base at V and 6 bases at J, with 15 bases in the middle. The CDR3 extends over 16 amino acids.

By share, this clonotype counts as medium-sized. V is TRBV7-8 and J is TRBJ1-2, with D perhaps matching TRBD1 (5 bases). Germline V gene data show CDR1 as SGHVS and CDR2 as FQNEAQ. V was trimmed by 4 bases and J by 4 bases, leaving 16 bases between them. This CDR3 region has 15 residues. CDR3 sequence: CASSSASRVAYGYTF. The DNA for the CDR3 is TGTGCCAGCAGCTCCGCCAGCAGGGTGGCCTATGGCTACACCTTC.

By share, this clonotype counts as medium-sized (0.01 to 0.1%). V usage is TRBV20-1 and J usage is TRBJ2-5, with D perhaps TRBD2 (6 bases). Trimming stripped 1 base from V and 5 bases from J, with 20 bases between. Germline CDR1 is DFQATT and CDR2 is SNEGSKA (reference sequence). CDR3 length: 16 amino acids. CDR3 in amino acids: CSARGWRELISETQYF. In nucleotides, the CDR3 is TGCAGTGCTAGAGGGTGGCGGGAACTAATTTCGGAGACCCAGTACTTC.

By proportion, this clonotype is medium-sized. The rearrangement joins TRBV9 to TRBJ2-7; D call uncertain. This CDR3 region has 14 residues. Looked up from germline, CDR1 is SGDLS and CDR2 is YYNGEE. Trimming shortened V by 4 bases and J by 2 bases, and 13 bases separated the two germline ends. The CDR3 nucleotides read TGTGCCAGCAGCCCCGGATCGTTTACCTACGAGCAGTACTTC. It translates to CASSPGSFTYEQYF.

This clonotype is labeled as medium-sized. The chain employs TRBV12-3 or TRBV12-4 and TRBJ2-1; possibly TRBD2 for D (5 bases). Trimming took 3 bases from V and 4 from J, leaving 13 bases between them. The CDR3 has 15 residues. The DNA for the CDR3 is TGTGCCAGCAGTTTCCCTCGAGGAGGATACAATGAGCAGTTCTTC. Translating it yields CASSFPRGGYNEQFF.

This clonotype is termed medium-sized. This sequence joins TRBV7-2 and TRBJ2-2; tentatively, D is TRBD1 (6 bases). The CDR3 spans 15 residues. Trimming took off 6 bases at V and 4 bases at J, with 15 bases between the two ends. CDR1 is SGHTA, CDR2 FQGNSA, per germline. CDR3 bases: TGTGCCAGCAGACCCGCGAGGGGGTCCACCGGGGAGCTGTTTTTT. It translates to CASRPARGSTGELFF.

The V gene is TRBV20-1, the J gene TRBJ1-1; 8 bases align to TRBD1. Germline values: CDR1 DFQATT, CDR2 SNEGSKA (reference sequence). The CDR3 is made up of 13 amino acids. J gave up 0 bases and V 5 bases, and 2 bases lay outside the gene matches. The CDR3 loop reads CSAGGQVNTEAFF. As DNA, the CDR3 is TGCAGTGCTGGGGGACAGGTGAACACTGAAGCTTTCTTT.

This clonotype is deemed medium-sized. J is TRBJ1-4 and V is TRBV4-2; no reliable D call. The CDR3 is made up of 12 amino acids. Deletions cut 4 bases from V and 8 bases from J, with 8 bases between. Germline values: CDR1 LGHNA, CDR2 YNFKEQ. The CDR3 sequence is CASSLEGEKLFF. CDR3 nucleotides: TGTGCCAGCAGCCTAGAAGGAGAAAAACTGTTTTTT.

In regard to this clonotype: It is unclear where the CDR3 begins or ends on the DNA, so no DNA is shown, and the CDR3 is as TCRdb lists it. This chain joins TRBV11-3 and TRBJ2-5; the table assigns TRBD1, which was not confirmed against the DNA. CDR1 SGHNT and CDR2 YENEEA come from the germline V gene. Termini included, the CDR3 measures 20 amino acids. CDR3 sequence reads: CASSFYICSARTGIGETQYF.

In nucleotides, the CDR3 is TGTGCCAGCGGTCACCAGGCGGACACAGATACGCAGTATTTT. It encodes CASGHQADTDTQYF. V gene TRBV7-2 combines with J gene TRBJ2-3, with unresolved D. Trimming removed 8 bases from V and 2 bases from J, with 14 bases in between. The V gene's germline CDR1 is SGHTA and CDR2 FQGNSA. CDR3 length equals 14 residues.

This clonotype was found many times. V gene TRBV7-8 combines with J gene TRBJ2-1; unclear D gene. This CDR3 contains 11 residues. Trimming left V 6 bases short and J 15 bases short, with 15 bases between. In germline, CDR1 is SGHVS, CDR2 FQNEAQ. The CDR3 DNA reads as TGTGCCAGCAGTCTAGATCAGGATCGGTTCTTC. Translating gives CASSLDQDRFF.

This clonotype is categorized as medium-sized. The rearrangement joins TRBV7-2 to TRBJ1-2, with D possibly being TRBD1 (6 bases). Germline lookup yields CDR1 SGHTA and CDR2 FQGNSA. V gave up 6 bases and J gave up 1 base, with 12 bases separating them. The CDR3 is made up of 14 amino acids. The CDR3 bases are TGTGCCAGCAGTAAGGACAGAGATAACTATGGCTACACCTTC. Its translation: CASSKDRDNYGYTF.